This T cell receptor beta chain stems from a study of OX40 agonist ivuxolimab in advanced cancers. Overall study: Among those treated, three patients had partial responses, one with hepatocellular carcinoma and two with cutaneous melanoma.

With regard to this clone: Its antigen is not known.

Overall study findings and caveats: The average count of expanded clones was higher among CD8+ T cells than among CD4+. The specificity for antigen of the expanded peripheral T cells was not determined.

Unmatched junction bases numbered 5, after V lost 4 bases and J lost 0 bases. This CDR3 has 16 residues. Per the germline V gene, CDR1 is KGHSH and CDR2 is LQKENI. TCRdb keeps only in-frame clones here, not all; method: immunoSEQ multiplex PCR. In the table there are tens of thousands of clones, approximately 89% of which are singletons. The V and J genes are TRBV18 and TRBJ2-3, with 9 bases fitting TRBD2. This receptor was identified in an adult with an advanced solid tumor such as melanoma, head and neck, liver or kidney cancer. Sample: CD4+ or CD8+ T cells sorted from blood, taken in a trial of the OX40 agonist ivuxolimab. CDR3 DNA sequence: TGTGCCAGCTCACGGCGGGGGGGTCTGAGCACAGATACGCAGTATTTT. This translates into CASSRRGGLSTDTQYF.